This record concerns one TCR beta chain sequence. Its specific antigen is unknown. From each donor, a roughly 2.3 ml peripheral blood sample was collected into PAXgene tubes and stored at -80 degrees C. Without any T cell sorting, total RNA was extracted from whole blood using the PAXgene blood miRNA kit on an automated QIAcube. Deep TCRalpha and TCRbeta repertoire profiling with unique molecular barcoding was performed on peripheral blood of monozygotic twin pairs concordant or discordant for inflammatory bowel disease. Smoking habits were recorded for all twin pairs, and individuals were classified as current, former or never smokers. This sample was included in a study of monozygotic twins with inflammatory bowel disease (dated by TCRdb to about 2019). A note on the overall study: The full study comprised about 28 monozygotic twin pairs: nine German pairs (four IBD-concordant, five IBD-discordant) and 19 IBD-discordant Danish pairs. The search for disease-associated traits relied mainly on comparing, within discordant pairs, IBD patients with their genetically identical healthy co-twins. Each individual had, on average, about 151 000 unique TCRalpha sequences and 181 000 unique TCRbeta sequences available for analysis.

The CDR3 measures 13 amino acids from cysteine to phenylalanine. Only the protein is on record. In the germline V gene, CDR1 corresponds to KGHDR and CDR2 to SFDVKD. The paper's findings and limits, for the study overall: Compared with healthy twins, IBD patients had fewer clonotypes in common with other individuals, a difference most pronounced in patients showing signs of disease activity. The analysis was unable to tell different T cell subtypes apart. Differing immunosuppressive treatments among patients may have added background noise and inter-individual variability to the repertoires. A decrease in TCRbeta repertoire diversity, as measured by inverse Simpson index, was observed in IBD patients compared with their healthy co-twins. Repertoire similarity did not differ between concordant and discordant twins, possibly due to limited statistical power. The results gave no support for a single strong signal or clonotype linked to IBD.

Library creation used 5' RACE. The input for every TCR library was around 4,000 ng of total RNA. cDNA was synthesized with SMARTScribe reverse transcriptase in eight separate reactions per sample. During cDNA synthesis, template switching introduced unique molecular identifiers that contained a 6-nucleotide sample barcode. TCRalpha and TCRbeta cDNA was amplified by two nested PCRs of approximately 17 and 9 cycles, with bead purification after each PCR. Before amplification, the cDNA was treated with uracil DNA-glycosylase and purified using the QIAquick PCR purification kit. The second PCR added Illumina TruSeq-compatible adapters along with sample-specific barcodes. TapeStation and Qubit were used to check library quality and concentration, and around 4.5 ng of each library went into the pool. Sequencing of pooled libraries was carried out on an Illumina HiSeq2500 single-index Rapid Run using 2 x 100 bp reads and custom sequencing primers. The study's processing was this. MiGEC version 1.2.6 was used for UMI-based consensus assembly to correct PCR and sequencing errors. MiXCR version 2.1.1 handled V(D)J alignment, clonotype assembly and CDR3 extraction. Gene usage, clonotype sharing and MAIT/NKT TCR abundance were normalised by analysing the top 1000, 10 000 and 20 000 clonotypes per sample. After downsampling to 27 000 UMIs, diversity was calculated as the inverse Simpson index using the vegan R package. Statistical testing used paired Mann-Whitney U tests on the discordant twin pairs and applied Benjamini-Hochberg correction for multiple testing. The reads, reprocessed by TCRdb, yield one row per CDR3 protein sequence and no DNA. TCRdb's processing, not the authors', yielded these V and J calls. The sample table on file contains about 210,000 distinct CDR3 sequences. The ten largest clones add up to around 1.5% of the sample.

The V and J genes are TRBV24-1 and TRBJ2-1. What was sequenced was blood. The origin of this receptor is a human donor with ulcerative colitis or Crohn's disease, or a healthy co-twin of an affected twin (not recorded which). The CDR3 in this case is CATAQGSYNEQFF.